This is a list of T cell receptor beta chains from one sample in a study of blood T cell repertoires in COVID-19. Only in-frame clones appear in the TCRdb table, and some are missing; sequencing was by immunoSEQ multiplex PCR. In the table there are 150,000 or so clones, about 85% of which are singletons. The sequencing input was peripheral blood. These receptors came from a man aged 70 or older who had recovered from COVID-19. Each CDR3 is given with its conserved first and last residue.

v_gene | CDR3aa
TRBV19 | CASRIRQGVNTEAFF
TRBV6-2/TRBV6-3 | CASSYSRPQGLYEQYF
TRBV12-5 | CASGLDSSTDTQYF
TRBV6-5 | CASSRDSQETQYF
TRBV5-6 | CASSRGTDYEQYF
TRBV14 | CASSHTRVKSADTEAFF
TRBV13 | CASSLVGRGTEAFF
TRBV9 | CASSAPGFGQGEQYF
TRBV28 | CASRVRQGVAFF
TRBV7-2 | CASSFWDRDDTQYF
TRBV4-1 | CASSLAGGSYNEQFF
TRBV15 | CATSREGQWTEAFF
TRBV6-5 | CASSYGPPSLSYGYTF
TRBV5-4 | CASSEQGARETQYF
TRBV29-1 | CSVAPGLAGGEQYF
TRBV5-1 | CASSAAGGSGNTIYF
TRBV10-1 | CASGSDTGELFF
TRBV27 | CASSLTGLAGEMSGNEQFF
TRBV15 | CATSNRLAATYEQYF
TRBV10-3 | CAISKDRDTGELFF
TRBV28 | CASIDGAKNIQYF
TRBV3-1/TRBV3-2 | CASSQSGRYNEQFF
TRBV13 | CASSLVSSGRAFNEQFF
TRBV5-6 | CASSYWASWGEQYF
TRBV5-1 | CASSLATFTGELFF
TRBV19 | CASNLGGQGRTDTQYF
TRBV15 | CATSRELAGGYTDTQYF
TRBV27 | CASSQRTGGGYEQYF
TRBV6-5 | CASSSREAGLSYEQYF
TRBV10-3 | CAISESRGGQPQHF
TRBV9 | CASSSSAGGSSYNEQFF
TRBV5-1 | CASSLGQGSSPLHF
TRBV4-3 | CASGVRGSYGYTF
TRBV6-5 | CASRRTVTDTQYF
TRBV5-1 | CASSYGLADYNEQFF
TRBV6-1 | CASSEVQRTNEKLFF
TRBV6-6 | CASSRSGTGVATSGSTGELFF
TRBV5-1 | CASSPDLAGGRTDTQYF
TRBV9 | CASSVTGLAEWETQYF
TRBV5-6 | CASRNRDRAAGELFF
TRBV3-1/TRBV3-2 | CASSRGLAGAQETQYF
TRBV4-1 | CASSSPEGARSPLHF
TRBV27 | CASRRQGTNYGYTF
TRBV6-2/TRBV6-3 | CASSGGGGISYNEQFF
TRBV24-1 | CATSAPGDSTDTQYF
TRBV5-8 | CASSKQGDSSYEQYF
TRBV9 | CASSAGTGTSTNNEQFF
TRBV19 | CASSIQGNIQYF
TRBV6-1 | CASSEYTSGRLEEQFF
TRBV10-3 | CAISEGRGAGNSPLHF
TRBV5-1 | CASSSTGRLEQYF